This T cell receptor beta chain comes out of a study of CD8+ T cells in alopecia areata. In regard to this clone: The antigen is undetermined.

Germline V lookup: CDR1 MNHEY, CDR2 SVGAGI. The germline V and J ends were trimmed by 5 bases and 4 bases, with 17 bases remaining between them. This CDR3 is 15 amino acids long. Once RNA had been extracted, it was reverse transcribed into cDNA to act as the sequencing template. Sequenced by immunoSEQ multiplex PCR; TCRdb stores in-frame clones only, minus some. Of 200,000 to 250,000 clones in the sample, roughly two fifths were seen once. Points from the study as a whole: Lesional scalp, especially alopecia totalis/universalis, showed higher clonality than normal scalp. In scalp and blood, many expanded lesional clones persisted during tofacitinib. In scalp, tofacitinib significantly decreased clonality and expanded CD8+ clones among the top 100.

Indicated treatment: oral pan-JAK inhibitor, 5-10 mg twice daily. The sample in question was CD4+ T cells sorted from blood, obtained at approximately week 36, from a patient treated with tofacitinib. The receptor was isolated from a human donor with alopecia areata. The chain links TRBV6-5 to TRBJ1-2; a weak D match, TRBD1 (5 bases). For the CDR3, the DNA is TGTGCCAGCAGTCCCTCTCCCAGGGTCCGCTATGGCTACACCTTC. It translates to CASSPSPRVRYGYTF.